This T cell receptor beta chain stems from a study of blood T cell repertoires in COVID-19. Study background: From the United States, Italy and Spain came samples of acute and convalescent COVID-19. The analysed material was cDNA or gDNA that came from T cells, B-cell-depleted T cells, or PBMCs.

In the original workflow: Counts of nucleated cells, estimated from reference gene primer amplification, were obtained. TCRdb's table, derived via immunoSEQ multiplex PCR, lists solely in-frame clones and lacks some. That table gives V, J and clone size, and the DNA gave D and trimming. The sample holds 120,000 or so clones, 81% seen once. V was clipped by 8 bases and J by 1 base, with 18 bases between them. This CDR3 is 15 amino acids long. CDR1 and CDR2 from the germline V gene are MNHNY and SVGAGI (reference sequence). During active infection, Seattle patients enrolled and were then monitored through disease.

The source is a man aged 30 to 45 with COVID-19, enrolled during active disease. Sample: peripheral blood. The chain carries TRBV6-6 and TRBJ2-7; D is perhaps TRBD1 (6 bases). The CDR3 sequence is CASERSRQESYEQYF. DNA for the CDR3: TGTGCCAGCGAGAGGTCGAGACAGGAATCCTACGAGCAGTACTTC.